This T cell receptor (beta chain) was sequenced during a study of blood T cell repertoires in COVID-19. In the authors' workflow: Estimation of nucleated cell counts was performed using reference gene primer amplification. Libraries were prepared by immunoSEQ multiplex PCR; TCRdb keeps only in-frame clonotypes and omits some of them. The D gene and trimming were derived from the DNA, and the V and J assignments and clone size from that table. This sample has under 300,000 clones, with 70% to 90% found just once. Cohorts were determined from participant-reported clinical history. This receptor was obtained from a woman between 50 and 59 years old who had recovered from COVID-19. Sequencing input: PBMCs or T cells enriched from blood (not recorded which).

The CDR3 reads CASSVSSGREYEQFF. In DNA form, the CDR3 reads TGTGCCAGCAGCGTATCTAGCGGGAGGGAGTATGAGCAGTTCTTC. The gene calls are TRBV9 and TRBJ2-1; 12 bases align to TRBD2. In germline, CDR1 is SGDLS, CDR2 YYNGEE. Losses at the gene ends were 1 base for V and 8 bases for J; bases not matched to a gene: 4. The CDR3 is made up of 15 amino acids.